The clone carrying this TCR beta chain showed up just once. The antigen is unknown. The data originate from a study of T cell responses to AZD1222 COVID-19 vaccine. Study findings and constraints: At baseline, just a handful of AZD1222 recipients tested seropositive. Spike-wide coverage was observed for vaccine-associated CD4 TCRs, with dominant responses at 160-218 and 743-854. Recipients of two AZD1222 doses showed rising Spike-specific TCR breadth and depth. Nearly half of spike-specific TCRs reportedly go after variant regions that carry no mutations.

Repertoires were generated with immunoSEQ multiplex PCR, while TCRdb's copy carries only in-frame clones and drops some. The repertoire has under 150,000 clones, approximately 94% of them found once; the top ten carry about 1.9%. Material: peripheral blood, obtained on day 0 of AZD1222 vaccination. The receptor comes from an adult in good health.

The CDR3 spells CASSSAGTSGLNEQFF. DNA for the CDR3: TGTGCCAGCAGCTCCGCTGGGACTAGCGGTTTAAATGAGCAGTTCTTC. This rearrangement joins TRBV7-3 to TRBJ2-1, with 11 bases matching TRBD2. The CDR3 totals 16 residues. J lost 7 bases, V lost 4 bases, and 9 bases had no gene match. The germline V gene has CDR1 SGHTA and CDR2 FQGTGA. Together with reference TRBV7-3 and TRBJ2-1, the CDR3 gives the full variable domain: GAGVSQTPSNKVTEKGKYVELRCDPISGHTALYWYRQSLGQGPEFLIYFQGTGAADDSGLPNDRFFAVRPEGSVSTLKIQRTERGDSAVYLCASSSAGTSGLNEQFFGPGTRLTVL.